This T cell receptor (beta chain) is drawn from a study of T cell repertoires in cytomegalovirus infection. Overall study context: Shared public TCR beta signatures pointed to both CMV infection and a matching HLA type.

This clonotype was seen many times. Its antigen is as yet unknown. TCRdb re-analysed the reads in MiXCR, keeping a single row per CDR3 protein. The table records around 300,000 distinct CDR3 sequences, roughly 21% of them present only once. The V gene lost 5 bases and the J gene lost 11 bases, with 27 bases spanning the gap. Germline-derived CDR1 and CDR2 are SGHVS and FQNEAQ. The CDR3 covers 16 residues. The sequence derives from a human donor in good health (CMV status not recorded). Some clones in this sample may be carry-over from other donors' samples. Sequencing was performed on cultured PBMCs, taken from culture after CMV antigen stimulation. This chain connects TRBV7-8 to TRBJ1-1; maybe TRBD1 (5 bases). The CDR3 reads CASSRAQIGTHTGAFF. CDR3 DNA: TGTGCCAGCAGCCGGGCTCAAATCGGGACCCACACCGGGGCTTTCTTT.